A selection of T cell receptor beta chains follows, all from one sample in a study of T-cell reconstitution after alpha-beta-depleted transplantation in children. A single record per CDR3 protein comes from TCRdb applying MiXCR to the PCR reads. The sample lists about 500,000 distinct CDR3 sequences, around a third seen once, with roughly 2.5% in the top ten. The sequencing used PBMCs from the stem cell graft donor, collected from the stem cell graft. These receptors originate from a human donor who donated a stem cell graft to a child with aplastic anemia. Both conserved end residues are part of each CDR3. D genes are given only for firm matches. Size tells how often a clone was seen (once, few, many) or the class of an expanded clone, and some rows leave it out.

few	14	-	TRBV12-3/TRBV12-4	TRBJ1-1	TGTGCCAGCAGTTTTGAGGGAGCGAACACTGAAGCTTTCTTT	CASSFEGANTEAFF
many	15	TRBD2	TRBV4-3	TRBJ2-1	TGCGCCAGCAGCCAAGGACTAGCGGGAGCGAATGAGCAGTTCTTC	CASSQGLAGANEQFF
-	12	-	TRBV10-1	TRBJ2-4	TGCGCCAGCAGTGACGGAAAAAACATTCAGTACTTC	CASSDGKNIQYF
-	15	-	TRBV27	TRBJ2-1	TGTGCCAGCAGTTTATATCCTCTCTTTTACAATGAGCAGTTCTTC	CASSLYPLFYNEQFF
-	15	TRBD1	TRBV12-3/TRBV12-4	TRBJ1-6	TGTGCCAGCAGTTTCGTCACAGGGGAGAATTCACCCCTCCACTTT	CASSFVTGENSPLHF
few	14	TRBD1	TRBV20-1	TRBJ2-1	TGCAGTGGGGGTCAGGGGGCTACTAACAATGAGCAGTTCTTC	CSGGQGATNNEQFF
-	16	-	TRBV27	TRBJ1-3	TGTGCCAGCGGATCAGACCGGCCGAGCTCTGGAAACACCATATATTTT	CASGSDRPSSGNTIYF
few	15	TRBD1	TRBV7-6	TRBJ2-5	TGTGCCAGCAGCTCCCCGTCGACAGGGGGAGAGACCCAGTACTTC	CASSSPSTGGETQYF
-	23	TRBD2	TRBV14	TRBJ2-3	TGTGCCAGCAGCCAAGATTTACTAGCGGGAGGGGTAGGCGACCTCTCCGACACAGATACGCAGTATTTT	CASSQDLLAGGVGDLSDTDTQYF
-	15	TRBD1	TRBV18	TRBJ2-7	TGTGCCAGCTCACCCACCCGGGACAGGGGGTTCGAGCAGTACTTC	CASSPTRDRGFEQYF
-	14	TRBD2	TRBV24-1	TRBJ2-7	TGTGCCACCAGTGATACGGGGGGGCCCTACGAGCAGTACTTC	CATSDTGGPYEQYF
-	16	TRBD1	TRBV5-6	TRBJ1-1	TGTGCCAGCAGCTTGGCCGACAGGGGGCGACATACTGAAGCTTTCTTT	CASSLADRGRHTEAFF
-	15	TRBD2	TRBV25-1	TRBJ2-3	TGTGCCAGCAGTGGTTTAGCGGGAGAGGTCGATACGCAGTATTTT	CASSGLAGEVDTQYF
few	16	TRBD1	TRBV4-3	TRBJ1-1	TGCGCCAGCAGCCGTACGGCCGGGACAGGGAGGACTGAAGCTTTCTTT	CASSRTAGTGRTEAFF
-	11	-	TRBV20-1	TRBJ2-7	TGCAGTGCCGAGCCCTACTACGAGCAGTACTTC	CSAEPYYEQYF
few	14	TRBD2	TRBV20-1	TRBJ2-3	TGCAGTGCGAGGGATAAGCTAGCGGCAGATACGCAGTATTTT	CSARDKLAADTQYF
-	13	-	TRBV9	TRBJ1-1	TGTGCCAGCAGCGCCTCCGGGAGACAAGAAGCTTTCTTT	CASSASGRQEAFF
-	14	-	TRBV5-4	TRBJ1-1	TGTGCCAGCAGCCATAATTCAGACAGTACTGAAGCTTTCTTT	CASSHNSDSTEAFF
-	13	TRBD1	TRBV7-2	TRBJ1-1	TGTGCCAGCAGTGGGGACAGGGACACTGAAGCTTTCTTT	CASSGDRDTEAFF
-	14	-	TRBV20-1	TRBJ2-1	TGCAGTGCTAAAGAGTGGGAGAACGACAATGAGCAGTTCTTC	CSAKEWENDNEQFF
-	15	-	TRBV18	TRBJ1-2	TGTGCCAGCTCACCACCGGGGGACCTAAGACTAGGCTACACCTTC	CASSPPGDLRLGYTF
-	16	-	TRBV4-2	TRBJ2-1	TGTGCCAGCAGCCAAGAGGGCGGCGTCAGCGCTTCTGAGCAGTTCTTC	CASSQEGGVSASEQFF
many	11	-	TRBV29-1	TRBJ2-1	TGCAGCCCGGCACGGGGAGGTGAGCAGTTCTTC	CSPARGGEQFF